The T cell receptor beta chain under discussion was sequenced for a study of CD4 T cells in relation to SARS-CoV-2 and coronaviruses. Findings of the study overall: In roughly 65% of donors, memory CD4+ clonotypes crossrecognized SARS-CoV-2 and at least one common cold coronavirus spike. Monoreactive clones expanded significantly more to SARS-CoV-2 than crossreactive clones did. Memory recall responses, not primary responses primed in culture, are what the assay detects. Each donor contributed either pre-pandemic or post-infection samples, not both.

TCRdb's table, derived via immunoSEQ multiplex PCR, lists solely in-frame clones and lacks some. The table includes around 70,000 clones, 80% to 90% detected once. Unexposed donor CD4+ T cells date from about 2011-2018, before the COVID-19 pandemic. As concerns this clone: Its antigen remains unknown.

The sequenced sample was memory CD4+ T cells from PBMCs. The sequence was collected from a human donor in good health.

The CDR3 is CASSQSDRGDEKLFF. DNA of the CDR3: TGCGCCAGCAGTCAATCGGACAGGGGAGATGAAAAACTGTTTTTT. The V gene is TRBV23-1, the J gene TRBJ1-4; 9 bases are shared with TRBD1. TRBV23-1 is sorted into the ORF group, with uncertain function. V shed 0 bases, J shed 6 bases, and the junction held 2 bases outside the gene matches. The CDR3 spans 15 residues.